This T cell receptor (beta chain) derives from a study of cytomegalovirus exposure and HLA in healthy donors. Researchers ran the PCR with 60 Vbeta and 13 Jbeta primers. Assay used: immunoSEQ multiplex PCR; TCRdb lists only in-frame clones, some missing. There are hundreds of thousands of clones in the sample; approximately 70% occur only once, and around 3% lies in the top ten. This clone was found a few times. CDR3 length: 14 residues. Germline values: CDR1 ENHRY, CDR2 SYGVKD. Trimming cost V 3 bases and J 9 bases, with 15 bases left between them. The receptor was isolated from a man in his forties in good health and CMV-seropositive. The specimen was PBMCs. The chain is built from TRBV10-3 and TRBJ2-1; D perhaps matches TRBD1 (8 bases). CDR3 bases: TGTGCCATCAGTGAAAACAGGGGGGGAATTGAGCAGTTCTTC. This gives the protein CAISENRGGIEQFF.